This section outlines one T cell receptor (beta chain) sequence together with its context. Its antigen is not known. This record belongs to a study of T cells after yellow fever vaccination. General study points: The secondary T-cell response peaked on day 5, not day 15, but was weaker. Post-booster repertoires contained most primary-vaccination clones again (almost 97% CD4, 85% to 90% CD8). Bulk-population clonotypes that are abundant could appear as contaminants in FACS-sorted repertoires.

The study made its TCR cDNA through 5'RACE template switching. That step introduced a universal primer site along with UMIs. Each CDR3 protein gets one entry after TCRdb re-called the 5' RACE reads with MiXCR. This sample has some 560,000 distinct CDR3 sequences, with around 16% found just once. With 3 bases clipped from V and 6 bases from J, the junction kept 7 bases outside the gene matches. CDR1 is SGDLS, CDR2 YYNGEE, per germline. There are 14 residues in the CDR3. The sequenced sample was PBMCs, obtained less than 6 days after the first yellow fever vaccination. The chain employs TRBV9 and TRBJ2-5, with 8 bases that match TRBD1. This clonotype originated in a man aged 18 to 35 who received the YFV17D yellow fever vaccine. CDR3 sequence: CASSGTGNPKTQYF. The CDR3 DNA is TGTGCCAGCAGCGGGACAGGGAATCCTAAGACCCAGTACTTC.